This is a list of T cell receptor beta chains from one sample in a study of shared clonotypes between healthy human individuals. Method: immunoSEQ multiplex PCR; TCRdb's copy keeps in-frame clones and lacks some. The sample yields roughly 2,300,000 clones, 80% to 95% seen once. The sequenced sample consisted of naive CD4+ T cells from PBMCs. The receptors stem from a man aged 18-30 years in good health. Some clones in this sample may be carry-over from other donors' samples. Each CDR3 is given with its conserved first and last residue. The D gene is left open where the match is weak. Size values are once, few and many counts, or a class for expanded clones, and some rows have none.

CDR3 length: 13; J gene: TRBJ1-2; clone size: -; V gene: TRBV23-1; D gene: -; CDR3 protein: CASSQSLRYGYTF; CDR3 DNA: TGCGCCAGCAGTCAATCGCTCCGCTATGGCTACACCTTC
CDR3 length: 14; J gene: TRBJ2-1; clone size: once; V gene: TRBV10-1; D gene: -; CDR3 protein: CASSPGPSYNEQFF; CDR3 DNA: TGCGCCAGCAGCCCCGGGCCCTCCTACAATGAGCAGTTCTTC
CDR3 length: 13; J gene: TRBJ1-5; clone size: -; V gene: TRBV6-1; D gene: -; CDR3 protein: CASMGGRNQPQHF; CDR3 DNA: TGTGCCAGCATGGGAGGGCGCAATCAGCCCCAGCATTTT
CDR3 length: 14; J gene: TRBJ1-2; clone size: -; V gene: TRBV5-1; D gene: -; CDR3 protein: CASSSRTNPYGYTF; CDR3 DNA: TGCGCCAGCAGCTCAAGGACGAACCCGTATGGCTACACCTTC
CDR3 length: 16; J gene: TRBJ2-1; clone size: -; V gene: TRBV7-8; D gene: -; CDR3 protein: CASSLMPSASYNEQFF; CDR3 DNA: TGTGCCAGCAGCCTGATGCCTAGCGCCTCCTACAATGAGCAGTTCTTC
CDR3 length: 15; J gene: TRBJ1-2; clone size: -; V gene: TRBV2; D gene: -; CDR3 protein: CASSEALQGRYGYTF; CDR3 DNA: TGTGCCAGCAGTGAAGCGCTTCAAGGCCGCTATGGCTACACCTTC
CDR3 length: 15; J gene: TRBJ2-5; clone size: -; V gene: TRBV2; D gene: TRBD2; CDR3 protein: CASSVQGGSRETQYF; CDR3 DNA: TGTGCCAGCAGTGTTCAGGGCGGGAGTAGGGAGACCCAGTACTTC
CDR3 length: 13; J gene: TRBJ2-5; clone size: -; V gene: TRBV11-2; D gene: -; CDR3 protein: CASSLERGETQYF; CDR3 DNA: TGTGCCAGCAGCTTAGAACGGGGAGAGACCCAGTACTTC
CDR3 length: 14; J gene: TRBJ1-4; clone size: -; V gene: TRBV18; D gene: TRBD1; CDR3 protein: CASSTGTANEKLFF; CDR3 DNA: TGTGCCAGCTCAACCGGGACAGCTAATGAAAAACTGTTTTTT
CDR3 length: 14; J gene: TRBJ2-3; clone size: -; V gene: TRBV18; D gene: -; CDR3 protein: CASSPGEGVDTQYF; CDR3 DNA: TGTGCCAGCTCACCGGGCGAGGGGGTAGATACGCAGTATTTT
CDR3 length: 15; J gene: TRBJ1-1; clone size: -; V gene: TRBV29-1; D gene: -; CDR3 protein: CSVEPTLAGQGIAFF; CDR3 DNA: TGCAGCGTTGAGCCGACCCTCGCCGGGCAGGGTATAGCTTTCTTT
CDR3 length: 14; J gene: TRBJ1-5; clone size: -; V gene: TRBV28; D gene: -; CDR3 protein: CASSLGEGKGAQHF; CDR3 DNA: TGTGCCAGCAGTCTCGGGGAGGGGAAGGGGGCCCAGCATTTT
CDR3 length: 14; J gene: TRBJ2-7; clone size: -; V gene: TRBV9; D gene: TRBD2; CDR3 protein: CASSATGLASEQYF; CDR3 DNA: TGTGCCAGCAGCGCCACCGGACTAGCGAGCGAGCAGTACTTC
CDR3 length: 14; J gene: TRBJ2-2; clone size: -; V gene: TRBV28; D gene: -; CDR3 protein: CASSLRGVTGELFF; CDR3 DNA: TGTGCCAGCAGTTTGCGCGGGGTCACCGGGGAGCTGTTTTTT
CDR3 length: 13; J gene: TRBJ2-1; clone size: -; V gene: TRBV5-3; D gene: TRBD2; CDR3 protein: CARSRTRGNEQFF; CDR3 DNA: TGTGCCAGAAGCCGGACTAGGGGCAATGAGCAGTTCTTC
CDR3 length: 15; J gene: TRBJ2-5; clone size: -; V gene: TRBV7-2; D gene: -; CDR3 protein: CASSLGVVLAETQYF; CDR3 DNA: TGTGCCAGCAGCTTAGGCGTGGTGTTAGCGGAGACCCAGTACTTC
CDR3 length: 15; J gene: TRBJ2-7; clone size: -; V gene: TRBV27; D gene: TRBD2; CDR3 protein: CASSLSGSVSYEQYF; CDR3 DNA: TGTGCCAGCAGTCTTAGCGGGAGCGTCTCCTACGAGCAGTACTTC
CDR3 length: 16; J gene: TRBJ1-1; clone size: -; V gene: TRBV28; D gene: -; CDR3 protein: CASRTTGRIMNTEAFF; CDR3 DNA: TGTGCCAGCCGTACCACAGGTCGCATTATGAACACTGAAGCTTTCTTT
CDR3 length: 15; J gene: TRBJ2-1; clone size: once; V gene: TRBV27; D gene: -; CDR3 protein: CASSLSFGQSNEQFF; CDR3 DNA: TGTGCCAGCAGTTTATCGTTTGGACAGAGCAATGAGCAGTTCTTC
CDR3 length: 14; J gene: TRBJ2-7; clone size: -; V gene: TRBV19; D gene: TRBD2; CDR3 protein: CASSSRTSGVEQYF; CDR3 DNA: TGTGCCAGTAGTTCAAGGACTAGCGGGGTCGAGCAGTACTTC
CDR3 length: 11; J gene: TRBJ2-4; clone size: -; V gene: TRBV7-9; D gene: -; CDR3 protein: CASNPENIQYF; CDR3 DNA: TGTGCCAGTAATCCAGAAAACATTCAGTACTTC
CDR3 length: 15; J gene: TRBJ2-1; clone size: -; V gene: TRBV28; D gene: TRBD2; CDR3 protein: CASSSTSGRINEQFF; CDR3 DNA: TGTGCCAGCAGTTCAACTAGCGGGAGGATCAATGAGCAGTTCTTC